This is a list of T cell receptor beta chains from one sample in a study of T-cell reconstitution after alpha-beta-depleted transplantation in children. Via MiXCR, TCRdb re-called the PCR reads, giving one row per CDR3 protein. The table has about 1,000,000 distinct CDR3 sequences, about 29% seen once. Specimen: PBMCs, mostly from graft donor cells, collected 360 days after TCRalphabeta/CD19-depleted stem cell transplant. All receptors come from a boy younger than two who had a stem cell transplant for SCID, so the T cells may come from the graft donor. The CDR3 runs from the conserved cysteine through the conserved F or W. D genes are given only for firm matches. Size values are once, few and many counts, or a class for expanded clones, and some rows have none.

clone size	CDR3 length	V gene	J gene	D gene	CDR3 DNA	CDR3 protein
-	13	TRBV9	TRBJ2-1	-	TGTGCCAGCAGCCCACCAGGGGACAATGAGCAGTTCTTC	CASSPPGDNEQFF
few	13	TRBV20-1	TRBJ2-5	-	TGCAGTGCTAAGAGACCTACCCAAGAGACCCAGTACTTC	CSAKRPTQETQYF
-	11	TRBV4-1	TRBJ2-7	-	TGCGCCAGCAAGGGTCCCTACGAGCAGTACTTC	CASKGPYEQYF
-	14	TRBV29-1	TRBJ2-2	TRBD1	TGCAGCGTTACAGGGGGCTGGAACACCGGGGAGCTGTTTTTT	CSVTGGWNTGELFF
-	16	TRBV12-3/TRBV12-4	TRBJ2-3	TRBD1	TGTGCCAGCAGTTTAGAGGACAGGGTTCGCACAGATACGCAGTATTTT	CASSLEDRVRTDTQYF
many	12	TRBV12-3/TRBV12-4	TRBJ1-1	-	TGTGCCAGCAGCCTCAGGGGCGCGGGAGCTTTCTTT	CASSLRGAGAFF
few	16	TRBV12-3/TRBV12-4	TRBJ2-4	-	TGTGCCAGCAGTTTAGCAGGGCTAGTTGTCAAAAACATTCAGTACTTC	CASSLAGLVVKNIQYF
-	15	TRBV4-1	TRBJ1-2	-	TGCGCCAGCAGCCAAGTGTCCGTGCTTCGGGATGGCTACACCTTC	CASSQVSVLRDGYTF
-	15	TRBV10-3	TRBJ1-5	TRBD1	TGTGCCATCAGTGATAATGACAGGGAAGGTCAGCCCCAGCATTTT	CAISDNDREGQPQHF
-	17	TRBV7-6	TRBJ2-3	-	TGTGCCAGCAGCTTAGGTCTACAGGGGAGGCGCGCAGATACGCAGTATTTT	CASSLGLQGRRADTQYF
-	16	TRBV6-2/TRBV6-3	TRBJ2-2	TRBD2	TGTGCCAGCAGTTCCCGCCGACTAGCGGGGGACGGGGAGCTGTTTTTT	CASSSRRLAGDGELFF
-	13	TRBV20-1	TRBJ1-2	-	TGCAGTGCTAGAGGGGGTGGTCGGGATGGCTACACCTTC	CSARGGGRDGYTF
few	14	TRBV4-1	TRBJ2-1	-	TGCGCCAGCAGCCAAGAAGAGGGATGGAATGAGCAGTTCTTC	CASSQEEGWNEQFF
-	14	TRBV18	TRBJ2-7	TRBD2	TGTGCCAGCTCACCCTGGGAGGGCTCCTACGAGCAGTACTTC	CASSPWEGSYEQYF
many	15	TRBV24-1	TRBJ2-5	-	TGTGCCACCAGTGATCCCACTACGGGCCAAGAGACCCAGTACTTC	CATSDPTTGQETQYF
-	14	TRBV20-1	TRBJ1-2	-	TGCAGTGCTAGAGATGGGGGGGGATCGGCGGGCTACACCTTC	CSARDGGGSAGYTF
few	13	TRBV7-2	TRBJ2-4	-	TGTGCCATAGGCTTCGGACGGAGAAACATTCAGTACTTC	CAIGFGRRNIQYF
-	14	TRBV5-5	TRBJ1-1	-	TGTGCCAGCAGCTTGCAGGCAGGGGTCACTGAAGCTTTCTTT	CASSLQAGVTEAFF
-	14	TRBV9	TRBJ2-4	TRBD2	TGTGCCAGCAACTACGGACTAGACGGAAACATTCAGTACTTC	CASNYGLDGNIQYF
few	12	TRBV5-6	TRBJ1-2	-	TGTGCCAGCAGCTTACGGGACTATGGCTACACCTTC	CASSLRDYGYTF
few	13	TRBV7-2	TRBJ2-5	-	TGTGCCAGCAGCGGGGTCCGGGGGCAGACCCAGTACTTC	CASSGVRGQTQYF
-	17	TRBV11-2	TRBJ2-1	-	TGTGCCAGCAGCCCACTAGGACGTCCCCAGCACTACAATGAGCAGTTCTTC	CASSPLGRPQHYNEQFF
-	15	TRBV7-9	TRBJ2-3	TRBD2	TGTGCCAGCAGCCCCCAGCGGGGTGCCACAGATACGCAGTATTTT	CASSPQRGATDTQYF
-	11	TRBV20-1	TRBJ2-7	TRBD1	TGCAGAGACAGGGAAGAATACGAGCAGTACTTC	CRDREEYEQYF
-	16	TRBV10-3	TRBJ2-1	TRBD1	TGTGCCATCAGTCAGTCGAAGGGGACAGGGTCGTTTGAGCAGTTCTTC	CAISQSKGTGSFEQFF
-	14	TRBV12-3/TRBV12-4	TRBJ2-1	-	TGTGCCAGCAGTTTCTGGGGGGAGTACAATGAGCAGTTCTTC	CASSFWGEYNEQFF
few	16	TRBV20-1	TRBJ2-3	-	TGCAGTGCTAGAGGGTCCGCGCGGGGGCGTACAGATACGCAGTATTTT	CSARGSARGRTDTQYF
-	15	TRBV6-1	TRBJ1-1	TRBD1	TGTGCCAGCAACACACTGGGACAGGGGGGCGCTGAAGCTTTCTTT	CASNTLGQGGAEAFF